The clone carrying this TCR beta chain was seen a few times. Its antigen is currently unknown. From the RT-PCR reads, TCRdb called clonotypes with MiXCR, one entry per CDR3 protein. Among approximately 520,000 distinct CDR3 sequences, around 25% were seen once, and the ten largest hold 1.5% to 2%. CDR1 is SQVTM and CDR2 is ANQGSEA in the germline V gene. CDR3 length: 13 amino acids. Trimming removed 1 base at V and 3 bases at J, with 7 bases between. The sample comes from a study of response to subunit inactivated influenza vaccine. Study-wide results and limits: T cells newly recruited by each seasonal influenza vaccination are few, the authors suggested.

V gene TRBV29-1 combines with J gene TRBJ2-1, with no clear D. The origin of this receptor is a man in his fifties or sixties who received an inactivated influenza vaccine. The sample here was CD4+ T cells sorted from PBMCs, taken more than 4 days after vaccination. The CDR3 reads CSVEGRSYNEQFF. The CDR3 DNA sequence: TGCAGCGTTGAAGGCAGGAGCTACAATGAGCAGTTCTTC.